The source of this TCR beta chain is a study of blood T cell repertoires in COVID-19. Study-level background: Sample material is recorded as cDNA or gDNA derived from T cells, B-cell-depleted T cells, or PBMCs.

Trimming pared 3 bases from V and 11 bases from J, leaving 19 bases between. The CDR3 sequence is 14 residues long. Looked up from germline, CDR1 is SGHVS and CDR2 is FQNEAQ. Assay used: immunoSEQ multiplex PCR; TCRdb lists only in-frame clones, some missing. This table holds approximately 79,000 clones, approximately 90% found once. This clonotype originated in a man aged 60 to 75 with acute or convalescent COVID-19. This chain joins TRBV7-8 and TRBJ1-1; D might be TRBD1 (5 bases). The sample taken for sequencing was peripheral blood. The DNA of the CDR3 is TGTGCCAGCAGCTTTTCGATTTGGGAGGGGATGGCTTTCTTT. Its protein product is CASSFSIWEGMAFF.